The 32 T cell receptor beta chains in this list originate from one sample, sequenced in a study of response to subunit inactivated influenza vaccine. TCRdb independently ran MiXCR on the RT-PCR reads; one entry per CDR3 protein. The sample lists about 700,000 distinct CDR3 sequences; more than 11% were seen once. Material: PBMCs from blood, obtained around 14 days before vaccination. Receptor source: a man aged 50-59 years who received an inactivated influenza vaccine.

This clonotype was observed a handful of times. The chain links TRBV20-1 to TRBJ1-2, with D possibly matching TRBD1 (6 bases). The CDR3 is 16 amino acids. The germline gives CDR1 DFQATT, CDR2 SNEGSKA (reference sequence). The V end was cut by 7 bases, the J end by 2 bases, with 23 bases between. This CDR3 is CSVRRRQDYLNYGYTF. DNA for the CDR3: TGCAGTGTTCGGAGGCGACAGGACTATTTAAACTATGGCTACACCTTC.

The J gene is TRBJ2-2, the V gene TRBV5-1; D might be TRBD1 (6 bases). Deletions cut 1 base from V and 4 bases from J, with 14 bases between. Germline assignment: CDR1 SGHRS and CDR2 YFSETQ. CDR3 size: 16 residues. The CDR3 here is CASSLREQGPTGELFF. CDR3 coding DNA: TGCGCCAGCAGCTTGCGAGAACAGGGTCCCACCGGGGAGCTGTTTTTT.

This clonotype was seen more than once but under ten times. The chain has TRBV7-9 and TRBJ2-3; D gene ambiguous. Between the trimmed V and J ends, which lost 4 bases and 6 bases, there was a span of 8 bases. CDR3 length: 12 amino acids. Germline CDR1 and CDR2: SEHNR and FQNEAQ (reference sequence). The CDR3 here is CASSSLSDTQYF. CDR3 nucleotides: TGTGCCAGCAGCTCGTTGAGCGATACGCAGTATTTT. The variable domain in full, completed from reference TRBV7-9 and TRBJ2-3, reads DTGVSQNPRHKITKRGQNVTFRCDPISEHNRLYWYRQTLGQGPEFLTYFQNEAQLEKSRLLSDRFSAERPKGSFSTLEIQRTEQGDSAMYLCASSSLSDTQYFGPGTRLTVL.

This clonotype was counted ten times or more. The V and J genes are TRBV20-1 and TRBJ2-7, with 8 bases aligning to TRBD1. V trimming: 4 bases; J trimming: 3 bases; junction bases outside the gene matches: 5. CDR3 size: 13 residues. Germline V CDR1 and CDR2: DFQATT, SNEGSKA (reference sequence). CDR3 protein: CSATTGGIYEQYF. CDR3 nucleotides: TGCAGTGCTACCACAGGGGGTATCTACGAGCAGTACTTC.

The J gene is TRBJ1-4, the V gene TRBV7-9; 10 bases match TRBD1. The germline V gene has CDR1 SEHNR and CDR2 FQNEAQ (reference sequence). The V gene end was trimmed by 6 bases and the J gene end by 6 bases; junction bases not matched to a gene: 7. CDR3 length: 15 residues. The CDR3 loop is CASRAADRGYEKLFF. DNA of the CDR3: TGTGCCAGCAGAGCCGCGGACAGGGGGTATGAAAAACTGTTTTTT.

Remarks on this clonotype: A much more abundant neighbour one base away suggests this may be a read error. The chain joins TRBV20-1 to TRBJ2-3, with a tentative D call TRBD1 (5 bases). Germline V gene lookup returns CDR1 DFQATT and CDR2 SNEGSKA (reference sequence). The CDR3 length is 13 residues. This CDR3 is CSAPRFNTGTQYF. The DNA of the CDR3 is TGCAGTGCTCCCCGGTTCAACACAGGTACGCAGTATTTT.

This clonotype was detected a few times. V usage is TRBV20-1 and J usage is TRBJ2-3; D might be TRBD2 (6 bases). The CDR3 is made up of 14 amino acids. Per germline, CDR1 DFQATT and CDR2 SNEGSKA (reference sequence). The CDR3 DNA is TGCAGCCCTACCGGGAGAACTAGCACAGATACGCAGTATTTT. This gives the protein CSPTGRTSTDTQYF.

This clonotype was found a few times. The CDR3 loop reads CASSSDGEDYGYTF. CDR3 bases: TGTGCCAGCAGTTCAGACGGCGAGGACTATGGCTACACCTTC. The chain is built from TRBV28 and TRBJ1-2; D is ambiguous. With 4 bases removed from V and 3 bases from J, the gap between germline ends came to 12 bases. Germline V gene lookup returns CDR1 MDHEN and CDR2 SYDVKM. There are 14 residues in the CDR3.

This clonotype was seen more than once but under ten times. The V call is TRBV5-1, the J call TRBJ2-3; unclear D gene. This CDR3 is built from 16 residues. CDR1 is SGHRS, CDR2 YFSETQ, per germline. V was trimmed by 3 bases and J by 7 bases, leaving 21 bases between them. The chain's CDR3 is CASSSTPNIPMHTQYF. The CDR3 DNA is TGCGCCAGCAGCTCAACCCCGAACATACCTATGCATACGCAGTATTTT.

This clonotype was counted only a few times. The V gene is TRBV11-2, the J gene TRBJ2-3; possibly TRBD2 for D (6 bases). This CDR3 is 16 amino acids long. CDR1 and CDR2 (germline): SGHAT, FQNNGV. Trimming cost V 1 base and J 2 bases, with 13 bases left between them. Written as DNA, the CDR3 is TGTGCCAGCAGCTTAGGCCCCGGCGGGACCACAGATACGCAGTATTTT. Translation gives CASSLGPGGTTDTQYF.

This clonotype was found a few times. J is TRBJ2-1 and V is TRBV4-3, with D perhaps being TRBD1 or TRBD2 (5 bases each). V dropped 0 bases and J dropped 7 bases, with 16 bases sitting between them. This CDR3 is built from 16 residues. CDR1 is LGHNA and CDR2 is YSLEER in the germline V gene. The CDR3: CASSQDTLAWGNEQFF. The DNA of the CDR3 is TGCGCCAGCAGCCAAGATACCCTAGCATGGGGGAATGAGCAGTTCTTC.

This clonotype was recorded at least ten times. The J gene is TRBJ2-7, the V gene TRBV6-2 or TRBV6-3, with TRBD2 identical over 11 bases. Germline CDR1 reads MNHEY; CDR2 reads SVGEGT. The CDR3 is 14 amino acids. The V and J ends lost 6 bases and 4 bases, in that order; junction bases with no gene match: 5. The CDR3 loop reads CASSQLAGEYEQYF. Written as DNA, the CDR3 is TGTGCCAGCAGCCAACTAGCGGGAGAGTACGAGCAGTACTTC.

This clonotype was recorded many times. The CDR3 loop reads CASTTDRGGQPQHF. In nucleotides, the CDR3 is TGTGCCAGCACCACGGACAGGGGCGGTCAGCCCCAGCATTTT. The chain carries TRBV2 and TRBJ1-5, with TRBD1 matching 9 bases. The V segment lost 7 bases and the J segment 6 bases; nucleotides outside the gene matches: 7. CDR3 size: 14 residues. Germline loops: CDR1 SNHLY, CDR2 FYNNEI.

This clonotype was counted ten times or more. The rearrangement joins TRBV20-1 to TRBJ2-1; no clear D. CDR3 length equals 14 residues. V shed 2 bases and J shed 6 bases, with 14 bases lying between them. CDR1 and CDR2 from the germline V gene are DFQATT and SNEGSKA (reference sequence). The CDR3 DNA reads as TGCAGTGCTAGATTTGGTGGATCCCTCAATGAGCAGTTCTTC. Protein sequence: CSARFGGSLNEQFF.

This chain joins TRBV9 and TRBJ1-2; 8 bases align to TRBD1. J gave up 3 bases and V 0 bases, and 4 bases lay outside the gene matches. This CDR3 spans 15 amino acids. CDR1 SGDLS and CDR2 YYNGEE come from the germline V gene. CDR3 protein: CASSVVTGGYYGYTF. CDR3 nucleotides: TGTGCCAGCAGCGTAGTCACAGGGGGTTACTATGGCTACACCTTC.

This clonotype was counted between two and nine times. The genes are TRBV20-1 and TRBJ2-3; 8 bases line up with TRBD1. The CDR3 has 14 amino acids. Germline-derived CDR1 and CDR2 are DFQATT and SNEGSKA (reference sequence). This chain's CDR3 is CRWQGASRTDTQYF. CDR3 in DNA: TGCAGGTGGCAGGGGGCCTCTCGCACAGATACGCAGTATTTT.

The chain is built from TRBV7-2 and TRBJ1-5; a weak D match, TRBD1 (6 bases). Germline CDR1 SGHTA, CDR2 FQGNSA. Trimming removed 1 base at V and 5 bases at J, with 12 bases between. CDR3 length: 15 residues. The CDR3 bases are TGTGCCAGCAGCTTAGTAAACCGGGGGCATCAGCCCCAGCATTTT. This gives the protein CASSLVNRGHQPQHF.

The table lists this clonotype with a few counts. The V gene is TRBV19, the J gene TRBJ2-7; 8 nucleotides line up with TRBD2. This CDR3 region has 14 residues. Germline assignment: CDR1 LNHDA and CDR2 SQIVND (reference sequence). V was clipped by 6 bases and J by 3 bases; unmatched bases: 7. The CDR3 DNA follows: TGTGCCAGTAGCGCGGGGGGCCCCAACTACGAGCAGTACTTC. Translating it yields CASSAGGPNYEQYF.

The rearrangement links TRBV10-3 to TRBJ2-6; D gene uncertain. Trimming pared 0 bases from V and 3 bases from J, leaving 12 bases between. The V gene's germline CDR1 is ENHRY and CDR2 SYGVKD. The CDR3 contains 17 residues. CDR3 coding DNA: TGTGCCATCAGTGAGTCTTGGACCTCGGGTGGGGCCAACGTCCTGACTTTC. Translated: CAISESWTSGGANVLTF.

This clonotype was counted a few times. CDR3 loop: CSARLAGLLYNEQFF. Written as DNA, the CDR3 is TGCAGTGCTAGACTAGCGGGACTTTTATACAATGAGCAGTTCTTC. The chain carries TRBV20-1 and TRBJ2-1; the match to TRBD2 covers 9 bases. Germline CDR1 and CDR2: DFQATT and SNEGSKA (reference sequence). The CDR3 is 15 amino acids. V gave up 2 bases and J gave up 4 bases; unmatched junction bases: 6.

The V and J genes are TRBV10-2 and TRBJ2-2, with 9 bases identical to TRBD1. Germline V gives CDR1 WSHSY, CDR2 SAAADI. There are 15 residues in the CDR3. With V trimmed by 8 bases and J by 3 bases, 7 bases remained unmatched. CDR3 in DNA: TGCGCCAGCGGGGAGGGACAGGGCTACACCGGGGAGCTGTTTTTT. Amino acids: CASGEGQGYTGELFF.

This sequence joins TRBV7-8 and TRBJ1-6; perhaps TRBD1 as D (6 bases). V dropped 5 bases and J dropped 8 bases, with 13 bases sitting between them. There are 14 residues in the CDR3. Germline CDR1 reads SGHVS; CDR2 reads FQNEAQ. CDR3 loop: CASSGRDTYSPLHF. CDR3 coding DNA: TGTGCCAGCAGCGGACGGGACACTTATTCACCCCTCCACTTT.

V is TRBV6-1 and J is TRBJ1-5; D might be TRBD1 (5 bases). CDR1 and CDR2 (germline): MNHNS, SASEGT. The CDR3 contains 15 residues. The V gene lost 5 bases and the J gene lost 3 bases, with 14 bases spanning the gap. The CDR3 here is CASSPRGRTNQPQHF. Written as DNA, the CDR3 is TGTGCCAGCAGTCCTCGGGGACGGACCAATCAGCCCCAGCATTTT.

The chain uses TRBV5-1 and TRBJ1-2; D possibly corresponds to TRBD1 (6 bases). V was cut by 9 bases and J by 5 bases, with 17 bases left in between. The CDR3 loop spans 13 amino acids. CDR1 is SGHRS, CDR2 YFSETQ, per germline. CDR3 amino acids: CATSAGHSYGYTF. Here the CDR3 DNA reads TGCGCCACCTCGGCGGGACACTCATATGGCTACACCTTC.

At least ten counts were recorded for this clonotype. This chain uses TRBV6-5 with TRBJ1-2; no clear D. The V and J ends lost 8 bases and 1 base respectively, with 5 bases between them. The CDR3 extends over 11 amino acids. The germline CDR1 and CDR2 sequences are MNHEY and SVGAGI. In DNA, the CDR3 is TGTGCCAGCCGGGATAACTATGGCTACACCTTC. Amino acid sequence: CASRDNYGYTF.

This clonotype was counted at least ten times. J is TRBJ2-7 and V is TRBV6-2 or TRBV6-3; 7 bases fit TRBD1. The CDR3 is made up of 14 amino acids. CDR1 and CDR2 (germline): MNHEY, SVGEGT. Unmatched junction bases numbered 6, after V lost 7 bases and J lost 0 bases. The CDR3 region is CASTLTGSSYEQYF. The DNA of the CDR3 is TGTGCCAGCACCTTGACAGGGTCCTCCTACGAGCAGTACTTC.

In its sample, this clonotype was seen a few times. The rearrangement joins TRBV6-5 to TRBJ2-5; D is unclear. The CDR3 consists of 17 residues. In germline, CDR1 is MNHEY, CDR2 SVGAGI. Trimming pared 2 bases from V and 2 bases from J, leaving 18 bases between. CDR3 region: CASSYVVAHPQQETQYF. For the CDR3, the DNA is TGTGCCAGCAGTTACGTAGTCGCACATCCACAACAAGAGACCCAGTACTTC.

V usage is TRBV6-2 or TRBV6-3 and J usage is TRBJ1-5; D perhaps matches TRBD1 (6 bases). The germline V gene has CDR1 MNHEY and CDR2 SVGEGT. The CDR3 is 14 residues long. With 2 bases removed from V and 7 bases from J, the gap between germline ends came to 12 bases. CDR3 amino acids: CASSYHQGYQPQHF. In DNA form, the CDR3 reads TGTGCCAGCAGTTACCACCAGGGGTACCAGCCCCAGCATTTT.

This clonotype was seen a few times. The chain employs TRBV12-3 or TRBV12-4 and TRBJ1-6, with D perhaps matching TRBD1 (6 bases). Trimming stripped 4 bases from V and 9 bases from J, with 10 bases between. There are 13 residues in the CDR3. CDR3 sequence reads: CASSSTGFSPLHF. CDR3 bases: TGTGCCAGCAGTTCCACAGGGTTTTCACCCCTCCACTTT.

The table lists this clonotype with a few counts. The gene calls are TRBV7-2 and TRBJ1-4, with D unclear. The V gene lost 0 bases and the J gene lost 3 bases, with 8 bases spanning the gap. CDR1 and CDR2 (germline): SGHTA, FQGNSA. This CDR3 has 15 residues. The CDR3: CASSLATGANEKLFF. The CDR3, as DNA: TGTGCCAGCAGCTTAGCGACCGGTGCTAATGAAAAACTGTTTTTT.

This clonotype was observed a handful of times. The gene calls are TRBV5-1 and TRBJ1-1; D ambiguous. The CDR3 extends over 15 amino acids. The germline gives CDR1 SGHRS, CDR2 YFSETQ. V was pared by 0 bases and J by 0 bases, with 9 bases between. The CDR3 DNA reads as TGCGCCAGCAGCTTGGCCGTTCAGATGAACACTGAAGCTTTCTTT. As protein: CASSLAVQMNTEAFF.

This clonotype was observed many times. The chain employs TRBV7-9 and TRBJ2-1; TRBD1 is a possible D gene (5 bases). Trimming removed 4 bases at V and 4 bases at J, with 20 bases between. Germline V CDR1 and CDR2: SEHNR, FQNEAQ (reference sequence). CDR3 length: 17 amino acids. CDR3 coding DNA: TGTGCCAGCAGCTCCAGGGCAGCGACCGAAGTATACAATGAGCAGTTCTTC. Its protein product is CASSSRAATEVYNEQFF.